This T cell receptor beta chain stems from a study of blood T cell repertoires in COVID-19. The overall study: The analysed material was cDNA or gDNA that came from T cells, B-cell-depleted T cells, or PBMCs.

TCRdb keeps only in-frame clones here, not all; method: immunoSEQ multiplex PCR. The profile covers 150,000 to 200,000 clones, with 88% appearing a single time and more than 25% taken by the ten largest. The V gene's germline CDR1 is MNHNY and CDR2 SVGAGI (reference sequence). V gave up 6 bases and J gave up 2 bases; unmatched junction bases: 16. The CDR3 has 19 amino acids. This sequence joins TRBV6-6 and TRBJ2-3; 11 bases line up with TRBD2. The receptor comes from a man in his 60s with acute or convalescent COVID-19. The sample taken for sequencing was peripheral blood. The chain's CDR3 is CASSSSLAGASPHTDTQYF. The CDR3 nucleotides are TGTGCCAGCAGCTCCTCACTAGCGGGGGCCTCACCACACACAGATACGCAGTATTTT.